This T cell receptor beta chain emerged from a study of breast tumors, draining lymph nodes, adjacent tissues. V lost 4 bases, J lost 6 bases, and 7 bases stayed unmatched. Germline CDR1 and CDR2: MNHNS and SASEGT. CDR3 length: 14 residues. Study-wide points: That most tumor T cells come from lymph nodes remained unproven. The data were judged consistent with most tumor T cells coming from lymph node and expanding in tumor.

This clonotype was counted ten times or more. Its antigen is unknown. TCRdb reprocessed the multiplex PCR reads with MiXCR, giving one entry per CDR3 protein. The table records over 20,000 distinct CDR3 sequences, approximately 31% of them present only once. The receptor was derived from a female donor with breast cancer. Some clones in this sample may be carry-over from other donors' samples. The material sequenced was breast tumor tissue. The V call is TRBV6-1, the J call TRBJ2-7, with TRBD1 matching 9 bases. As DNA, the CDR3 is TGTGCCAGCAGTGTTCGACAGGGGGGTGGCGAGCAGTACTTC. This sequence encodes CASSVRQGGGEQYF.